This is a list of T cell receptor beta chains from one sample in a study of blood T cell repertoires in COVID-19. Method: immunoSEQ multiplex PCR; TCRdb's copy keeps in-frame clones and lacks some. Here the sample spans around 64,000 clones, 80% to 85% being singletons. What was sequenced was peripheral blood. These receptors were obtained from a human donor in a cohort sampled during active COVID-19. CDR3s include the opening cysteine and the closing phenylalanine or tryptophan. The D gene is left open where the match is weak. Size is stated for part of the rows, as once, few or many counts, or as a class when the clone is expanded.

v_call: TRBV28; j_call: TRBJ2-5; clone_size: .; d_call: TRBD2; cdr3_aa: CASSLGGGARTQYF; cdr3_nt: TGTGCCAGCAGTTTAGGCGGGGGGGCGAGGACCCAGTACTTC
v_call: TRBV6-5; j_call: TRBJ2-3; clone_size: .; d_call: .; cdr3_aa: CASSVREDTQYF; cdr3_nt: TGTGCCAGCAGCGTGAGGGAAGATACGCAGTATTTT
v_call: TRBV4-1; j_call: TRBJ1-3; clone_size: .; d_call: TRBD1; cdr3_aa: CASSQSTGTGSNTIYF; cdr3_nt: TGCGCCAGCAGCCAATCCACCGGGACAGGGTCAAACACCATATATTTT
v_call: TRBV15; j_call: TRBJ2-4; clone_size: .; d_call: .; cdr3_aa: CATSGGRLAKNIQYF; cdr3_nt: TGTGCCACCAGCGGGGGGAGGTTAGCCAAAAACATTCAGTACTTC
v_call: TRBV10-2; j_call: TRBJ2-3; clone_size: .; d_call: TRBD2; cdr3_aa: CASSLAGGDAQYF; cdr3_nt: TGCGCCAGCAGCTTAGCGGGGGGTGATGCGCAGTATTTT
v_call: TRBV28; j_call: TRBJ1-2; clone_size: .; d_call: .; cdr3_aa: CASKSFQGYGYTF; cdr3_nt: TGTGCCAGCAAATCATTCCAGGGCTATGGCTACACCTTC
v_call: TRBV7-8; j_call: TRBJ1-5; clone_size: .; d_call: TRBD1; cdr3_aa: CASSLAGSGGTQPQHF; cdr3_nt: TGTGCCAGCAGCTTAGCGGGTTCAGGGGGCACTCAGCCCCAGCATTTT
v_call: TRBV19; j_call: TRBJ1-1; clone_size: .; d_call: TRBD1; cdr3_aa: CASSMGGTGVKAEAFF; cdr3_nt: TGTGCCAGTAGCATGGGGGGCACAGGGGTTAAGGCTGAAGCTTTCTTT
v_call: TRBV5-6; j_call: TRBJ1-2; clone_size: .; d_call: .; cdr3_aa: CASSLKTGDLAYGYTF; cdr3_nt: TGTGCCAGCAGCTTAAAAACGGGGGATCTGGCCTATGGCTACACCTTC
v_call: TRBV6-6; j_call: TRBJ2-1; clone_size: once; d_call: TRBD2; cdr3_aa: CASSASGGANEQFF; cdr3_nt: TGTGCCAGCAGCGCTAGCGGGGGGGCCAATGAGCAGTTCTTC
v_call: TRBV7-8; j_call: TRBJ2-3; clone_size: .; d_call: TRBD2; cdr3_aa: CASSSDIAGVADTQYF; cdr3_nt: TGTGCCAGCAGCTCTGATATAGCGGGGGTTGCAGATACGCAGTATTTT
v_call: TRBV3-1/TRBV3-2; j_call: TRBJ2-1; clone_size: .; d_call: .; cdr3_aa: CASSQEGAGAFDEQFF; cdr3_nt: TGTGCCAGCAGCCAGGAGGGGGCCGGGGCATTCGATGAGCAGTTCTTC
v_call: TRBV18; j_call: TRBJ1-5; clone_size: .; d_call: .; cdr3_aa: CASSPSGTTHQPQHF; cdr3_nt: TGTGCCAGCTCACCAAGCGGAACAACCCATCAGCCCCAGCATTTT
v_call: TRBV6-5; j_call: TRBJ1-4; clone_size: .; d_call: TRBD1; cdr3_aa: CASSYSTGTGAGKLFF; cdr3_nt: TGTGCCAGCAGTTACTCGACCGGGACAGGGGCAGGAAAACTGTTTTTT
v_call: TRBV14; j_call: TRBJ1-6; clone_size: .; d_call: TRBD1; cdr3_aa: CASSHLDRAPNSPLHF; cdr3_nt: TGTGCCAGCAGCCACCTAGACAGGGCACCGAATTCACCCCTCCACTTT
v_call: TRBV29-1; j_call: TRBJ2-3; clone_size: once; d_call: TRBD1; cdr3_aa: CSKGQGDTQYF; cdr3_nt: TGCAGCAAAGGACAGGGAGATACGCAGTATTTT